Listed here are 7 T cell receptor beta chains from one sample, sequenced in a study of blood T cell repertoires in COVID-19. TCRdb keeps only in-frame clones here, not all; method: immunoSEQ multiplex PCR. The sample consists of hundreds of thousands of clones, around 80% of them appearing once. The sample comprised PBMCs or T cells enriched from blood (not recorded which). These receptors all stem from a man between 25 and 39 years old with acute COVID-19.

The DNA for the CDR3 is TGTGCCAGCAGCTCCATCTACGAGCAGTACTTC. Its protein is CASSSIYEQYF. The rearrangement joins TRBV3-1 (or the pseudogene TRBV3-2) to TRBJ2-7; D unresolved. Trimming removed 5 bases from V and 3 bases from J, with 5 bases in between. The CDR3 covers 11 residues. Looked up from germline, CDR1 is LGHDT and CDR2 is YNNKEL (reference sequence).

The genes are TRBV19 and TRBJ2-3; possible D gene TRBD1, 5 bases. The ends were cut back, 3 bases at V and 3 bases at J, with 13 bases in the middle. Per the germline V gene, CDR1 is LNHDA and CDR2 is SQIVND (reference sequence). This CDR3 region has 15 residues. The CDR3 is CASSIPGFGTDTQYF. In DNA, the CDR3 is TGTGCCAGTAGTATCCCAGGGTTTGGTACAGATACGCAGTATTTT.

The V gene is TRBV6-5, the J gene TRBJ2-7, with 8 bases lining up with TRBD1. Germline assignment: CDR1 MNHEY and CDR2 SVGAGI. Germline trimming cut 4 bases from V and 3 bases from J; bases unmatched to any gene: 11. The CDR3 covers 16 residues. The CDR3 here is CASSFTQGAWGYEQYF. CDR3 nucleotide sequence: TGTGCCAGCAGTTTTACCCAGGGGGCTTGGGGCTACGAGCAGTACTTC.

This sequence joins TRBV24-1 and TRBJ2-7, with D maybe TRBD2 (6 bases). The V gene's germline CDR1 is KGHDR and CDR2 SFDVKD. This CDR3 region has 13 residues. Trimming stripped 1 base from V and 4 bases from J, with 7 bases between. CDR3 sequence (DNA): TGTGCCACCAGTGATTTTGGGGGGTACGAGCAGTACTTC. It specifies CATSDFGGYEQYF.

The chain is built from TRBV27 and TRBJ1-1, with a weak D call TRBD1 (5 bases). Germline loops: CDR1 MNHEY, CDR2 SMNVEV (reference sequence). Trimming shortened V by 6 bases and J by 0 bases, and 11 bases separated the two germline ends. This CDR3 has 14 residues. The CDR3 sequence: CASRMTALNTEAFF. CDR3 bases: TGTGCCAGCAGAATGACAGCCTTGAACACTGAAGCTTTCTTT.

This clone was seen only a few times. This chain uses TRBV3-1 (or the pseudogene TRBV3-2) with TRBJ2-2; 10 bases fit TRBD1. Unmatched junction bases numbered 9, after V lost 10 bases and J lost 7 bases. Germline V gene lookup returns CDR1 LGHDT and CDR2 YNNKEL (reference sequence). This CDR3 is 14 amino acids long. CDR3 loop: CAISTGGLGGELFF. The CDR3 DNA reads as TGTGCCATCTCGACAGGGGGCCTCGGCGGGGAGCTGTTTTTT.

The chain employs TRBV28 and TRBJ1-3; D unclear. Trimming shortened V by 5 bases and J by 4 bases, and 21 bases separated the two germline ends. Per germline, CDR1 MDHEN and CDR2 SYDVKM. CDR3 length: 17 amino acids. CDR3 sequence: CASSETRSIESGNTIYF. DNA for the CDR3: TGTGCCAGCAGTGAAACCAGGTCCATAGAGAGCGGAAACACCATATATTTT.